What follows are 20 T cell receptor beta chains derived from one specimen sequenced in a study of beta chain features in type 1 diabetes. Study-wide findings and caveats: Shorter TCRB CDR3s, moderately but significantly so, marked every one of the four CD4+ subsets in Type 1 diabetes patients.

Antigens for these TCRs are unknown. Reverse transcription of all isolated RNA meant that expressed TCRB transcripts were sequenced. Sequencing used immunoSEQ multiplex PCR; TCRdb keeps in-frame clones, though not all of them. Altogether roughly 280,000 clones are present, less than 30% being singletons, with the ten largest covering about 0.011%. The specimen was naive CD4+ T cells from blood. The receptors come from a woman aged 25 to 39 with type 1 diabetes.

This clone was recorded a few times. The rearrangement uses TRBV6-5 and TRBJ1-1; D is ambiguous. The CDR3 loop spans 15 amino acids. The V end was cut by 7 bases, the J end by 4 bases, with 19 bases between. CDR1 MNHEY and CDR2 SVGAGI come from the germline V gene. CDR3 sequence: CASKSALRGGTEAFF. Written as DNA, the CDR3 is TGTGCCAGCAAGTCGGCTCTCCGAGGCGGCACTGAAGCTTTCTTT.

V is TRBV5-1 and J is TRBJ2-1; 14 bases line up with TRBD2. Per germline, CDR1 SGHRS and CDR2 YFSETQ. The CDR3 spans 14 residues. Trimming took 5 bases from V and 10 from J; bases not matched to a gene: 5. This chain's CDR3 is CASRGLAGAGEQFF. As DNA, the CDR3 is TGCGCCAGCAGGGGACTAGCGGGAGCAGGAGAGCAGTTCTTC.

This clone turned up a few times. The CDR3 DNA sequence: TGTGCCAGCAGTTACGCGGGACAGGGTGCTGGAAACACCATATATTTT. This codes for CASSYAGQGAGNTIYF. V usage is TRBV6-5 and J usage is TRBJ1-3; 9 bases map to TRBD1. Germline CDR1 and CDR2: MNHEY and SVGAGI. The CDR3 is made up of 16 amino acids. J was trimmed by 2 bases and V by 2 bases; bases with no gene match: 4.

The genes are TRBV7-3 and TRBJ1-1, with D unresolved. Per germline, CDR1 SGHTA and CDR2 FQGTGA. Between the trimmed V and J ends, which lost 5 bases and 1 base, there was a span of 8 bases. The CDR3 runs 13 residues. CDR3 sequence (DNA): TGTGCCAGCAGCACACAACGGAACACTGAAGCTTTCTTT. It yields the protein CASSTQRNTEAFF.

The chain combines TRBV18 with TRBJ1-2, with 8 bases lining up with TRBD1. V lost 3 bases and J lost 3; bases outside the gene matches: 3. The CDR3 covers 14 residues. The germline V gene has CDR1 KGHSH and CDR2 LQKENI. This chain's CDR3 is CASSPSDRDYGYTF. The CDR3 bases are TGTGCCAGCTCACCCTCGGACAGGGACTATGGCTACACCTTC.

The V gene is TRBV5-4, the J gene TRBJ1-2; 12 bases are a match to TRBD1. The CDR3 has 15 residues. Unmatched junction bases numbered 8, after V lost 3 bases and J lost 8 bases. Germline loops: CDR1 SGHNT, CDR2 YYREEE (reference sequence). CDR3 coding DNA: TGTGCCAGCAGCTGGGGACAGGGGGCGGTTTCGGGCTACACCTTC. As protein: CASSWGQGAVSGYTF.

Only a few counts were recorded for this clone. The V and J genes are TRBV15 and TRBJ2-2; 9 positions agree with TRBD2. V was clipped by 0 bases and J by 1 base; unmatched bases: 9. The CDR3 length is 19 residues. The germline V gene has CDR1 LNHNV and CDR2 YYDKDF (reference sequence). The DNA of the CDR3 is TGTGCCACCAGCAGAGATCGAAAGACTAGCGGAGGGAACACCGGGGAGCTGTTTTTT. It codes for CATSRDRKTSGGNTGELFF.

This clone was counted only a few times. This chain links TRBV7-9 with TRBJ2-5, with a weak D call TRBD1 (5 bases). This CDR3 is built from 12 residues. The ends were cut back, 6 bases at V and 1 base at J, with 6 bases in the middle. The germline gives CDR1 SEHNR, CDR2 FQNEAQ (reference sequence). CDR3 in DNA: TGTGCCAGCAGTCAGGGCCAAGAGACCCAGTACTTC. It yields the protein CASSQGQETQYF.

This clone was recorded a few times. V and J are TRBV4-2 and TRBJ2-3; maybe TRBD2 (6 bases). The V end lost 0 bases, the J end lost 6 bases, and 19 bases lay between the germline ends. The CDR3 is 17 amino acids. Germline assignment: CDR1 LGHNA and CDR2 YNFKEQ. CDR3 nucleotide sequence: TGTGCCAGCAGCCAAGATCTTTCGGCTAGCGATTCGGATACGCAGTATTTT. Its protein product is CASSQDLSASDSDTQYF.

The table lists this clone with a few counts. This rearrangement joins TRBV14 to TRBJ1-2, with D tentatively TRBD1 (6 bases). Germline CDR1 SGHDN, CDR2 FVKESK. Trimming cost V 0 bases and J 7 bases, with 9 bases left between them. The CDR3 contains 13 residues. In DNA form, the CDR3 reads TGTGCCAGCAGCCAAGAAACGACAGGTGGCTACACCTTC. It specifies CASSQETTGGYTF.

The chain combines TRBV18 with TRBJ1-5, with D perhaps matching TRBD1 (6 bases). The V end was cut by 2 bases, the J end by 2 bases, with 13 bases between. The CDR3 has 16 amino acids. Germline V CDR1 and CDR2: KGHSH, LQKENI. The CDR3 here is CASSPTSDSRNQPQHF. In nucleotides, the CDR3 is TGTGCCAGCTCACCAACTTCGGACAGCCGCAATCAGCCCCAGCATTTT.

This clone was detected only a few times. The chain is built from TRBV4-2 and TRBJ1-2, with 8 positions matching TRBD1. The germline CDR1 and CDR2 sequences are LGHNA and YNFKEQ. The CDR3 consists of 16 residues. V lost 1 base to trimming and J lost 5 bases; unmatched junction nucleotides: 9. CDR3 coding DNA: TGTGCCAGCAGCCAAGCTGGTCAGGGGGCTGGTTATGGCTACACCTTC. Encoded protein: CASSQAGQGAGYGYTF.

The chain joins TRBV14 to TRBJ2-5; tentative D call: TRBD2 (5 bases). The germline V gene has CDR1 SGHDN and CDR2 FVKESK. Trimming left V 4 bases short and J 2 bases short, with 11 bases between. The CDR3 consists of 14 residues. As DNA, the CDR3 is TGTGCCAGCAGCCGAAATCCGGGACAAGAGACCCAGTACTTC. Its protein product is CASSRNPGQETQYF.

In its sample, this clone was seen a few times. The gene calls are TRBV29-1 and TRBJ2-6; the match to TRBD1 covers 7 bases. The V gene's germline CDR1 is SQVTM and CDR2 ANQGSEA. The CDR3 loop spans 12 amino acids. V was clipped by 6 bases and J by 10 bases; unmatched bases: 6. The CDR3 DNA follows: TGCAGCGTAAGAAAGGGACAGAACGTCCTGACTTTC. Its protein product is CSVRKGQNVLTF.

The J gene is TRBJ2-1, the V gene TRBV6-6; D ambiguous. Germline values: CDR1 MNHNY, CDR2 SVGAGI (reference sequence). The V gene lost 7 bases and the J gene lost 4 bases, with 5 bases spanning the gap. This CDR3 has 11 amino acids. CDR3 residues: CASTGYNEQFF. The CDR3 nucleotides are TGTGCCAGCACAGGTTACAATGAGCAGTTCTTC.

The chain uses TRBV30 and TRBJ2-5; the D is unclear. Germline V gene sequence: CDR1 GTSNPN, CDR2 SVGIG (reference sequence). Trimming pared 0 bases from V and 2 bases from J, leaving 10 bases between. This CDR3 spans 14 amino acids. CDR3 protein: CAWSVHNRQETQYF. CDR3 DNA sequence: TGTGCCTGGAGTGTACATAACAGACAAGAGACCCAGTACTTC.

In this sample, this clone turned up a few times. The chain couples TRBV18 to TRBJ2-7, with no clear D. Trimming stripped 2 bases from V and 1 base from J, with 12 bases between. The CDR3 contains 15 residues. Germline assignment: CDR1 KGHSH and CDR2 LQKENI. The CDR3 DNA reads TGTGCCAGCTCACCAACACCAGTTGATTCCTACGAGCAGTACTTC. Protein product: CASSPTPVDSYEQYF.

This chain links TRBV28 with TRBJ2-1; D perhaps matches TRBD2 (5 bases). The germline V gene encodes CDR1 MDHEN and CDR2 SYDVKM. Trimming cost V 6 bases and J 0 bases, with 12 bases left between them. The CDR3 is 15 amino acids. The CDR3 DNA reads TGTGCCAGCAGCCTCGCAACTAGCTCCTACAATGAGCAGTTCTTC. The encoded protein is CASSLATSSYNEQFF.

The chain combines TRBV28 with TRBJ2-5; D is uncertain. Per the germline V gene, CDR1 is MDHEN and CDR2 is SYDVKM. CDR3 size: 15 residues. With 3 bases removed from V and 5 bases from J, the gap between germline ends came to 16 bases. In nucleotides, the CDR3 is TGTGCCAGCAGTTTGAGAGGCCCCTTGGCGGAGACCCAGTACTTC. Amino acids: CASSLRGPLAETQYF.

This clone turned up a few times. Within the sample, other DNA sequences also encode this same CDR3. The rearrangement joins TRBV28 to TRBJ2-7; 12 bases are shared with TRBD2. The trim removed 3 bases at V and 3 bases at J, leaving 0 bases unmatched. CDR1 MDHEN and CDR2 SYDVKM come from the germline V gene. The length of the CDR3 is 14 residues. The CDR3 spells CASSLTSGSYEQYF. Written as DNA, the CDR3 is TGTGCCAGCAGTTTGACTAGCGGGAGCTACGAGCAGTACTTC.